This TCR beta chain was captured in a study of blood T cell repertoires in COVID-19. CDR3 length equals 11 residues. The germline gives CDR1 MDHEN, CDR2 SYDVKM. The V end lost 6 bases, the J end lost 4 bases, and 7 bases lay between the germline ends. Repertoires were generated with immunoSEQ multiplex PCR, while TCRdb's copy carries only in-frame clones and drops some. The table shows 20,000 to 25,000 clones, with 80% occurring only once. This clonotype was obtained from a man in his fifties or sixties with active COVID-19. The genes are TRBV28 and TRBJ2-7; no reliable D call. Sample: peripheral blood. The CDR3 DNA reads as TGTGCCAGCAGGCAGCGTTACGAGCAGTACTTC. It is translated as CASRQRYEQYF.